This T cell receptor beta chain was identified in a study of response to subunit inactivated influenza vaccine. CDR1 and CDR2 (germline): SGHRS, YFSETQ. After removal of 3 bases from V and 0 bases from J, the junction contained 8 bases not matched to a gene. The CDR3 has 17 residues. Via MiXCR, TCRdb re-called the RT-PCR reads, giving one row per CDR3 protein. The table has approximately 490,000 distinct CDR3 sequences, under 8.5% seen once. The chain carries TRBV5-1 and TRBJ2-1, with 8 bases lining up with TRBD1. The sequence derives from a man between 50 and 69 years old who received an inactivated influenza vaccine. Sample: PBMCs from blood, taken around 2 years after vaccination. CDR3 loop: CASSSGTGANSYNEQFF. CDR3 coding DNA: TGCGCCAGCAGCTCGGGGACAGGAGCTAACTCCTACAATGAGCAGTTCTTC. The variable domain in full, with the rest retrieved from reference TRBV5-1 and TRBJ2-1, is KAGVTQTPRYLIKTRGQQVTLSCSPISGHRSVSWYQQTPGQGLQFLFEYFSETQRNKGNFPGRFSGRQFSNSRSEMNVSTLELGDSALYLCASSSGTGANSYNEQFFGPGTRLTVL.